This note documents a single T cell receptor beta chain sequence. Its antigen is not identified. The germline V and J ends were trimmed by 3 bases and 10 bases, with 9 bases remaining between them. The germline V gene encodes CDR1 MNHNS and CDR2 SASEGT. This CDR3 spans 11 amino acids. These data originate in a study of a mutant IDH1 vaccine in newly diagnosed glioma. Study summary: Vaccinations were initiated 4-6 weeks following radiotherapy alone, or were given together with temozolomide cycles. Beforehand, treatment had been radiotherapy, temozolomide, or both; the majority received both.

Study-wide results and caveats: Vaccine-induced immune responses were detected in approximately 92% of patients. Alterations occurring in top peripheral T cell clonotypes seemed unrelated to pseudoprogression.

Assay used: immunoSEQ multiplex PCR; TCRdb lists only in-frame clones, some missing. The table includes about 64,000 clones, about four fifths detected once. Time point given: week 11, during vaccination. It was 300 ug of mutant IDH1 20-mer peptide that made up each vaccine dose, given with topical imiquimod. This specimen consisted of PBMCs, obtained from a glioma patient whose treatment included an IDH1 peptide vaccine. The clonotype was recovered from a woman aged 50 to 65 with glioma. The chain has TRBV6-1 and TRBJ1-1; possible D gene TRBD1, 5 bases. This CDR3 reads CASSETVAAFF. In DNA form, the CDR3 reads TGTGCCAGCAGTGAGACAGTGGCAGCTTTCTTT.